This T cell receptor beta chain was sequenced in a study of shared clonotypes between healthy human individuals. Trimming cost V 5 bases and J 5 bases; bases outside gene matches: 10. The CDR3 loop spans 15 amino acids. Germline CDR1 and CDR2: KGHSH and LQKENI. Clones were read by immunoSEQ multiplex PCR, and TCRdb kept only the in-frame ones, dropping some. The sample has about 510,000 clones; 70% to 80% are singletons. The chain has TRBV18 and TRBJ2-5; 8 bases map to TRBD2. The clonotype was recovered from a woman in her thirties or forties in good health. Some clones in this sample may be carry-over from other donors' samples. The sample comprised PBMCs. The CDR3 DNA reads as TGTGCCAGCTCATCAAGACTAGCGTGGGCTGAGACCCAGTACTTC. As protein: CASSSRLAWAETQYF.